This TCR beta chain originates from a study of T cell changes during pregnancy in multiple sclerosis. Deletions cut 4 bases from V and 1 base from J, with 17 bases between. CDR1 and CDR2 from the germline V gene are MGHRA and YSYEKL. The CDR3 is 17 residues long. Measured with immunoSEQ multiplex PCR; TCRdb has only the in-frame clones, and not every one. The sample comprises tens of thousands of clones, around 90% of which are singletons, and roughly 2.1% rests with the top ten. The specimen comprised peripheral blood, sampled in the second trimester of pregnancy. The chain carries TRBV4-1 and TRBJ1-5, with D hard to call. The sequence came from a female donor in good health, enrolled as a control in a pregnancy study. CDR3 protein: CASSLRFGDLSNQPQHF. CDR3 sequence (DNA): TGCGCCAGCAGCCTAAGGTTTGGAGACCTGAGCAATCAGCCCCAGCATTTT.